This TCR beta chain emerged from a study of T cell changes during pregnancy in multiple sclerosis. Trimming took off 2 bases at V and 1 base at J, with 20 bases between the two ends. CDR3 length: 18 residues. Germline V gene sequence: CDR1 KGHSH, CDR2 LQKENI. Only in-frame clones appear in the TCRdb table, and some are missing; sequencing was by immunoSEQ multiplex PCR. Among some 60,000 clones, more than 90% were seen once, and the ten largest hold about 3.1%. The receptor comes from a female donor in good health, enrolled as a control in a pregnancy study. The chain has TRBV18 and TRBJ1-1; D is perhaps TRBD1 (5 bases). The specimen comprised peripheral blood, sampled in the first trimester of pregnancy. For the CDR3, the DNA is TGTGCCAGCTCACCAAGTCCAGGGTACGCGGTGGGGAACACTGAAGCTTTCTTT. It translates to CASSPSPGYAVGNTEAFF.